The rows below give T cell receptor beta chains drawn from one sample of a study of T cells after yellow fever vaccination. Each CDR3 protein gets one entry after TCRdb re-called the 5' RACE reads with MiXCR. The sample carries approximately 300,000 distinct CDR3 sequences, more than 8.5% recorded once. The sample in question was PBMCs, obtained on the day of the first yellow fever vaccination. The receptors shown here come from a man between 18 and 29 years old who received the YFV17D yellow fever vaccine. The CDR3 runs from the conserved cysteine through the conserved F or W. The order of the fields is CDR3 DNA, CDR3 protein, V gene, J gene, D gene, clone size. The D gene is left open where the match is weak. Rows may omit the clone size; those that give it use once, few, many or a size class.

CDR3nt: TGTGCCAGCAGCCTCTCCCATCTAGGGGATACGCAGTATTTT
CDR3aa: CASSLSHLGDTQYF
v_gene: TRBV9
j_gene: TRBJ2-3
d_gene: .
abundance: .

CDR3nt: TGTGCCAGTGCCCCAGCGGGGGTTCAAGAGACCCAGTACTTC
CDR3aa: CASAPAGVQETQYF
v_gene: TRBV6-2/TRBV6-3
j_gene: TRBJ2-5
d_gene: TRBD2
abundance: .

CDR3nt: TGCGCCAGCAGCCAAGTTACAGGGAGTATAGATACGCAGTATTTT
CDR3aa: CASSQVTGSIDTQYF
v_gene: TRBV4-1
j_gene: TRBJ2-3
d_gene: .
abundance: few

CDR3nt: TGTGCCAGCACCCACGGGGAGACCCAGTACTTC
CDR3aa: CASTHGETQYF
v_gene: TRBV6-5
j_gene: TRBJ2-5
d_gene: .
abundance: .

CDR3nt: TGTGCCATCAGTTCACTAGCGGGGGGCACAGATACGCAGTATTTT
CDR3aa: CAISSLAGGTDTQYF
v_gene: TRBV10-3
j_gene: TRBJ2-3
d_gene: TRBD2
abundance: .

CDR3nt: TGTGCCAGCAGTTTGTTAGGGTCTTCCCAGCATTTT
CDR3aa: CASSLLGSSQHF
v_gene: TRBV12-3/TRBV12-4
j_gene: TRBJ1-5
d_gene: .
abundance: few

CDR3nt: TGTGCCAGCAGCGAAACACTCTCTGGGGCCAACGTCCTGACTTTC
CDR3aa: CASSETLSGANVLTF
v_gene: TRBV7-2
j_gene: TRBJ2-6
d_gene: .
abundance: .

CDR3nt: TGTGCCAGTAGTCCTGGGGTTAGGGGGCTCTACGAGCAGTACTTC
CDR3aa: CASSPGVRGLYEQYF
v_gene: TRBV19
j_gene: TRBJ2-7
d_gene: TRBD1
abundance: .

CDR3nt: TGTGCCAGCAGTCTACTATCGACTAGCGGGGGAACAGCAGATACGCAGTATTTT
CDR3aa: CASSLLSTSGGTADTQYF
v_gene: TRBV27
j_gene: TRBJ2-3
d_gene: TRBD2
abundance: few

CDR3nt: TGTGCCAGCAGCTTGAGGTTCAACATTCAGTACTTC
CDR3aa: CASSLRFNIQYF
v_gene: TRBV5-8
j_gene: TRBJ2-4
d_gene: .
abundance: few

CDR3nt: TGCGCCAGCAGCTCCGAAGGGACGGGCACAGATACGCAGTATTTT
CDR3aa: CASSSEGTGTDTQYF
v_gene: TRBV5-1
j_gene: TRBJ2-3
d_gene: .
abundance: .

CDR3nt: TGTGCCACCAGCAGACAGGGGAATCGCAATCAGCCCCAGCATTTT
CDR3aa: CATSRQGNRNQPQHF
v_gene: TRBV15
j_gene: TRBJ1-5
d_gene: .
abundance: few

CDR3nt: TGTGCCAGCAGCTTAGCGACTAGTCCCGATGAGCAGTTCTTC
CDR3aa: CASSLATSPDEQFF
v_gene: TRBV7-2
j_gene: TRBJ2-1
d_gene: .
abundance: few

CDR3nt: TGCAGTGCTAGAGATACGGACAGGGGGACTGAAGCTTTCTTT
CDR3aa: CSARDTDRGTEAFF
v_gene: TRBV20-1
j_gene: TRBJ1-1
d_gene: TRBD1
abundance: few

CDR3nt: TGCGCCAGCAGCCCGTTTCGGGGAGGCACCGGGGAGCTGTTTTTT
CDR3aa: CASSPFRGGTGELFF
v_gene: TRBV4-3
j_gene: TRBJ2-2
d_gene: .
abundance: many

CDR3nt: TGTGCCAGCAGTTACGTCTCAGGGTTACCTGAAGCTTTCTTT
CDR3aa: CASSYVSGLPEAFF
v_gene: TRBV6-5
j_gene: TRBJ1-1
d_gene: .
abundance: .

CDR3nt: TGTGCCAGCAGCTTGTTCGGCAGGGGCAATGAGCAGTTCTTC
CDR3aa: CASSLFGRGNEQFF
v_gene: TRBV11-2
j_gene: TRBJ2-1
d_gene: .
abundance: few

CDR3nt: TGTGCCAGCAGTTATCCGGGCTACACCTTC
CDR3aa: CASSYPGYTF
v_gene: TRBV6-2/TRBV6-3
j_gene: TRBJ1-2
d_gene: .
abundance: many

CDR3nt: TGTGCCAGCAGCTTATCGTTGGAGGGTTATCGGCCCCTCCACTTT
CDR3aa: CASSLSLEGYRPLHF
v_gene: TRBV11-2
j_gene: TRBJ1-6
d_gene: .
abundance: many

CDR3nt: TGTGCCAGCACCCGACAGGCGAACACTGAAGCTTTCTTT
CDR3aa: CASTRQANTEAFF
v_gene: TRBV7-9
j_gene: TRBJ1-1
d_gene: .
abundance: few

CDR3nt: TGTGCCAGCAGTTTCAGGGGCGGAAGCAATCAGCCCCAGCATTTT
CDR3aa: CASSFRGGSNQPQHF
v_gene: TRBV12-3/TRBV12-4
j_gene: TRBJ1-5
d_gene: .
abundance: .

CDR3nt: TGCAGTGCTAGTCGCGGGGGGGCCGCCAATGAGCAGTTCTTC
CDR3aa: CSASRGGAANEQFF
v_gene: TRBV20-1
j_gene: TRBJ2-1
d_gene: TRBD2
abundance: .

CDR3nt: TGCAGTGCCCCGGAGGGAGGACCCCAAGAGACCCAGTACTTC
CDR3aa: CSAPEGGPQETQYF
v_gene: TRBV20-1
j_gene: TRBJ2-5
d_gene: .
abundance: .

CDR3nt: TGCGCCAGCAGTCAATGGTCCAGCTACAATGAGCAGTTCTTC
CDR3aa: CASSQWSSYNEQFF
v_gene: TRBV23-1
j_gene: TRBJ2-1
d_gene: .
abundance: many

CDR3nt: TGTGCCAGCAGCCAAAAACTCCGGGACAGTTATGGCTACACCTTC
CDR3aa: CASSQKLRDSYGYTF
v_gene: TRBV3-1
j_gene: TRBJ1-2
d_gene: TRBD1
abundance: few

CDR3nt: TGTGCCAGCTGCCGCGGACAGATGAACACTGAAGCTTTCTTT
CDR3aa: CASCRGQMNTEAFF
v_gene: TRBV4-2
j_gene: TRBJ1-1
d_gene: .
abundance: .

CDR3nt: TGTGCCAGCAGTGCGACTAGGTGGGAGACCCAGTACTTC
CDR3aa: CASSATRWETQYF
v_gene: TRBV2
j_gene: TRBJ2-5
d_gene: .
abundance: .

CDR3nt: TGCAGCGCTGGCCCTCCGGGACGCAAACTTCAAGAGACCCAGTACTTC
CDR3aa: CSAGPPGRKLQETQYF
v_gene: TRBV20-1
j_gene: TRBJ2-5
d_gene: .
abundance: .